This T cell receptor (beta chain) emerged from a study of blood T cell repertoires in COVID-19. Study overall: Samples of COVID-19 (acute and convalescent) were obtained from the United States, Italy and Spain. In each case, the material was cDNA or gDNA derived from T cells, B-cell-depleted T cells, or PBMCs.

This clone has just one count. Method: immunoSEQ multiplex PCR; TCRdb's copy keeps in-frame clones and lacks some. This table has fewer than 300,000 clones, about nine tenths appearing once. Participants spanned ages about 18 to 89 years and resided in roughly 22 US areas. Cohort placement rested on clinical history that participants reported themselves. This receptor was obtained from a woman aged 40 to 50 with acute COVID-19. Source material: PBMCs or T cells enriched from blood (not recorded which).

The CDR3, as DNA: TGTGCCAGCAGATCGGGATCGCACTATGGCTACACCTTC. Its translation is CASRSGSHYGYTF. This chain joins TRBV28 and TRBJ1-2; D call uncertain. Germline V lookup: CDR1 MDHEN, CDR2 SYDVKM. Trimming cost V 6 bases and J 3 bases, with 11 bases left between them. The CDR3 has 13 residues.